This TCR beta chain stems from a study of cytomegalovirus exposure and HLA in healthy donors. General study results and limits: In a later analysis, V- and J-gene trimming of beta chains associated with a DCLRE1C missense variant, replicated independently.

The PCR had 60 Vbeta and 13 Jbeta primers. Method: immunoSEQ multiplex PCR; TCRdb's copy keeps in-frame clones and lacks some. The table lists 200,000 to 250,000 clones, 65% to 75% of them singletons. On this clone itself: The target antigen is unknown.

The receptor's source is a woman aged 30 to 39 in good health and CMV-seronegative. The sequencing sample was made of PBMCs.

The CDR3 is CASSKGFGHRQAKNIQYF. CDR3 sequence (DNA): TGTGCCAGCAGCAAAGGATTTGGACACCGGCAGGCCAAAAACATTCAGTACTTC. V and J are TRBV21-1 and TRBJ2-4; TRBD1, as called in the table, went unchecked against the DNA. TRBV21-1 is an annotated pseudogene. This CDR3 contains 18 residues.